This TCR beta chain was sequenced during a study of OX40 agonist ivuxolimab in advanced cancers. Sequenced by immunoSEQ multiplex PCR; TCRdb stores in-frame clones only, minus some. Of roughly 60,000 clones in the sample, about 90% are singletons; the top ten hold 20% to 25%. The CDR3 length is 15 residues. Germline lookup yields CDR1 SGHAT and CDR2 FQNNGV. Trimming pared 4 bases from V and 8 bases from J, leaving 18 bases between. This TCR was sampled from an adult with an advanced solid tumor such as melanoma, head and neck, liver or kidney cancer. The rearrangement joins TRBV11-2 to TRBJ2-1, with D possibly being TRBD1 or TRBD2 (5 bases each). The source was CD4+ or CD8+ T cells sorted from blood, collected in a trial of the OX40 agonist ivuxolimab. The chain's CDR3 is CASSSTESRDDEQFF. CDR3 DNA sequence: TGTGCCAGCAGCTCGACAGAGTCAAGGGACGATGAGCAGTTCTTC. Supplemented by reference TRBV11-2 and TRBJ2-1, the full variable domain reads EAGVAQSPRYKIIEKRQSVAFWCNPISGHATLYWYQQILGQGPKLLIQFQNNGVVDDSQLPKDRFSAERLKGVDSTLKIQPAKLEDSAVYLCASSSTESRDDEQFFGPGTRLTVL.